This T cell receptor (beta chain) was sequenced for a study of T cell changes during pregnancy in multiple sclerosis. In this sample, this clone turned up once. Using immunoSEQ multiplex PCR, the repertoire was profiled, and TCRdb retains in-frame clones only, with some absent. The profile covers under 95,000 clones, with around 93% appearing a single time and approximately 0.7% taken by the ten largest. Trimming shortened V by 2 bases and J by 0 bases, and 8 bases separated the two germline ends. This CDR3 spans 15 amino acids. Germline lookup yields CDR1 SGHTA and CDR2 FQGTGA. V is TRBV7-3 and J is TRBJ1-3; tentative D call: TRBD1 (6 bases). Here the sequenced sample was peripheral blood, taken in the second trimester of pregnancy. The TCR sequence derives from a female donor in good health, enrolled as a control in a pregnancy study. The CDR3 DNA reads as TGTGCCAGCAGCTTACAGGGGTCCTCTGGAAACACCATATATTTT. This encodes CASSLQGSSGNTIYF.